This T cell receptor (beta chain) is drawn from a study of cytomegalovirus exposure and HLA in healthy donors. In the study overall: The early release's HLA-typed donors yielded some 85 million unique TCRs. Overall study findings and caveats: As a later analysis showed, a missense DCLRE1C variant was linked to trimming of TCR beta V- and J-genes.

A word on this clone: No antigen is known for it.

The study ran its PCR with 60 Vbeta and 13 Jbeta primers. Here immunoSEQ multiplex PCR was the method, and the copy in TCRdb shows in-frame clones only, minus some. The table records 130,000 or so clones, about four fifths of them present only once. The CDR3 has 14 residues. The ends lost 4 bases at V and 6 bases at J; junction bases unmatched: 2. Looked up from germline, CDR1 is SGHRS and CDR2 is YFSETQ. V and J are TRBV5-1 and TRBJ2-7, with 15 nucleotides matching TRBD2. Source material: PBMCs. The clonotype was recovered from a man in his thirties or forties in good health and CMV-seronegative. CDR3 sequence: CASSVGLAGGEQYF. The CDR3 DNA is TGCGCCAGCAGCGTGGGACTAGCGGGGGGCGAGCAGTACTTC. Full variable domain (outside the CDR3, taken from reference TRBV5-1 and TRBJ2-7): KAGVTQTPRYLIKTRGQQVTLSCSPISGHRSVSWYQQTPGQGLQFLFEYFSETQRNKGNFPGRFSGRQFSNSRSEMNVSTLELGDSALYLCASSVGLAGGEQYFGPGTRLTVT.